This T cell receptor beta chain was recovered during a study of blood T cell repertoires in COVID-19. Each exposed participant met a COVID-19 case in the 2 weeks preceding study entry. Assay: immunoSEQ multiplex PCR; the TCRdb copy retains only in-frame clones and omits some. This sample yields 190,000 or so clones, of which approximately 86% are seen a single time; roughly 4% belongs to the top ten. Sample: PBMCs or T cells enriched from blood (not recorded which). The receptor was isolated from a woman between 25 and 40 years old who had been exposed to COVID-19.

The DNA of the CDR3 is TGCAGCGTCCGACGGGGGGGGCCCTACGAGCAGTACTTC. Encoded protein: CSVRRGGPYEQYF. The chain has TRBV29-1 and TRBJ2-7; 8 bases are a match to TRBD2. Trimming took 6 bases from V and 2 from J; bases not matched to a gene: 6. CDR3 length equals 13 residues. From germline, CDR1 is SQVTM and CDR2 ANQGSEA.